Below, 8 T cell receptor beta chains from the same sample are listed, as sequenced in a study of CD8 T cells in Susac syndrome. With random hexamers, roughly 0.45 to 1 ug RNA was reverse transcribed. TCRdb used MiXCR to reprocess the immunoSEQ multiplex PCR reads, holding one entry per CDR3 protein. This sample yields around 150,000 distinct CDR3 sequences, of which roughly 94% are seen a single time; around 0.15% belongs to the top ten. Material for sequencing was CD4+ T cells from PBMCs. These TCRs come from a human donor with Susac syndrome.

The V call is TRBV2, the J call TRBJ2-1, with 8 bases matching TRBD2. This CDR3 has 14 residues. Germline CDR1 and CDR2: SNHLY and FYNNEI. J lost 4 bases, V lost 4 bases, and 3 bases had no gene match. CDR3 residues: CASSARGAYNEQFF. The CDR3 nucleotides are TGTGCCAGCAGTGCGCGGGGGGCGTACAATGAGCAGTTCTTC. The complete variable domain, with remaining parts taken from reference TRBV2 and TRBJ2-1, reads EPEVTQTPSHQVTQMGQEVILRCVPISNHLYFYWYRQILGQKVEFLVSFYNNEISEKSEIFDDQFSVERPDGSNFTLKIRSTKLEDSAMYFCASSARGAYNEQFFGPGTRLTVL.

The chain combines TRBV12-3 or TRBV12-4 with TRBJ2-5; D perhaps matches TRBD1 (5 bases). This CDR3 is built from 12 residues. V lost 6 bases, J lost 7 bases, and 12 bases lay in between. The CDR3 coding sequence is TGTGCCAGCAGCGGCCTAGGGGCGACCCAGTACTTC. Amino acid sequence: CASSGLGATQYF.

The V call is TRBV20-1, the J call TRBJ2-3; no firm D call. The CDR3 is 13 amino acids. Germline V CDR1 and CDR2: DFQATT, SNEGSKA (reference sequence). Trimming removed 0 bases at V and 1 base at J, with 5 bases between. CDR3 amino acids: CSARDVGTDTQYF. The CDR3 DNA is TGCAGTGCTAGAGATGTCGGCACAGATACGCAGTATTTT.

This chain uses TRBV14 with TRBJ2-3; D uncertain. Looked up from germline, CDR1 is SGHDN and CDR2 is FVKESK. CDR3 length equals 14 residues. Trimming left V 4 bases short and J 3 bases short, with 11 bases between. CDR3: CASSLFGWTDTQYF. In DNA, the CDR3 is TGTGCCAGCAGCCTGTTCGGGTGGACAGATACGCAGTATTTT. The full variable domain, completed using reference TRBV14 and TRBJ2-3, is EAGVTQFPSHSVIEKGQTVTLRCDPISGHDNLYWYRRVMGKEIKFLLHFVKESKQDESGMPNNRFLAERTGGTYSTLKVQPAELEDSGVYFCASSLFGWTDTQYFGPGTRLTVL.

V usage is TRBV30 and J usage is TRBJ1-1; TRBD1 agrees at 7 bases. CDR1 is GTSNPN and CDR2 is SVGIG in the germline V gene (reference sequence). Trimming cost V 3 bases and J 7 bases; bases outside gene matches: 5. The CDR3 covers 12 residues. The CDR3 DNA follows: TGTGCCTGGAGCGCAACAGGGGTTGAAGCTTTCTTT. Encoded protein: CAWSATGVEAFF.

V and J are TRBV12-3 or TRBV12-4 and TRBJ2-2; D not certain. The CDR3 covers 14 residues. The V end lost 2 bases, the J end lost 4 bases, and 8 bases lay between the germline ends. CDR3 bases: TGTGCCAGCAGTTTATTGTTACTCACCGGGGAGCTGTTTTTT. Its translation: CASSLLLLTGELFF.

The CDR3 region is CASSVEGDLSYNEQFF. CDR3 nucleotides: TGTGCCAGCAGCGTAGAGGGGGATCTTTCCTACAATGAGCAGTTCTTC. V is TRBV9 and J is TRBJ2-1; a weak D match, TRBD1 (6 bases). This CDR3 has 16 residues. Germline V gene data show CDR1 as SGDLS and CDR2 as YYNGEE. Trimming shortened V by 0 bases and J by 1 base, and 11 bases separated the two germline ends.

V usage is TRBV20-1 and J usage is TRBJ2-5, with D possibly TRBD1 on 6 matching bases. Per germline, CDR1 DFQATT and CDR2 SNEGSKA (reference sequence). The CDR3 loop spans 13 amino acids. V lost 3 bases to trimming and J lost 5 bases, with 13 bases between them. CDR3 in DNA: TGCAGTGCTAGCCGACAGGTGGGCGAGACCCAGTACTTC. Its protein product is CSASRQVGETQYF.